There are a few counts of the clone carrying this TCR beta chain. CDR3 size: 14 residues. Trimming removed 5 bases from V and 5 bases from J; junction bases left unmatched: 9. The germline gives CDR1 DFQATT, CDR2 SNEGSKA (reference sequence). This specimen belongs to a study of blood T cell repertoires in COVID-19. Study information: The United States, Italy and Spain were the sources of the acute and convalescent COVID-19 samples. The cDNA or gDNA used as material had been derived from T cells, B-cell-depleted T cells, or PBMCs.

Profiled with immunoSEQ multiplex PCR; TCRdb holds only in-frame clones, not every one. This sample has around 67,000 clones, with about nine tenths found just once. The receptor's source is a man aged 45-65 years with active COVID-19. Sequencing used peripheral blood. The rearrangement uses TRBV20-1 and TRBJ2-5; TRBD1 matches at 9 bases. The CDR3 sequence is CSAGAGTGSETQYF. The CDR3 DNA is TGCAGTGCTGGTGCTGGGACAGGGAGCGAGACCCAGTACTTC.